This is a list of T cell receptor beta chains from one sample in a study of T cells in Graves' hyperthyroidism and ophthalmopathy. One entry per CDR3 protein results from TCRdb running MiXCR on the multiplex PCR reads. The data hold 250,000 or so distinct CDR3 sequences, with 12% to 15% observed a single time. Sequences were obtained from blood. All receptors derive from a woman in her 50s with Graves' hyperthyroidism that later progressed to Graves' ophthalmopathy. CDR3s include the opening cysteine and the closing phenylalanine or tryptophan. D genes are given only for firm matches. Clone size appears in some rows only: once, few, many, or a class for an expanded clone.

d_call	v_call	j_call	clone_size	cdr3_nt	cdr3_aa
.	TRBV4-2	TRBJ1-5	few	TGTGCCAGCAGCCAAGATACTTACTGGCAGCCCCAGCATTTT	CASSQDTYWQPQHF
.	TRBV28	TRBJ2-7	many	TGTGCCAGCAGTTTTAATCCTCCCTACGAGCAGTACTTC	CASSFNPPYEQYF
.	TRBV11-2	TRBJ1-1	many	TGTGCCAGCAGCTTAGCAGCCATGAACACTGAAGCTTTCTTT	CASSLAAMNTEAFF
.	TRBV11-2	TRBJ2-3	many	TGTGCCAGCAGCTTCCGGGGCAGGGAGACTGACACAGATACGCAGTATTTT	CASSFRGRETDTDTQYF
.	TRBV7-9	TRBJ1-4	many	TGTGCCAGCAGCGCCCGGACGGACTTTAATGAAAAACTGTTTTTT	CASSARTDFNEKLFF
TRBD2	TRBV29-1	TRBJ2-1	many	TGCAGCGTTGAAGATTGGGATAGCGGGGTGTCCTCTTCCTACAATGAGCAGTTCTTC	CSVEDWDSGVSSSYNEQFF
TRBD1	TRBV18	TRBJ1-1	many	TGTGCCAGCTCACCCTCGGGACAGAAAAACACTGAAGCTTTCTTT	CASSPSGQKNTEAFF
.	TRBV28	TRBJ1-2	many	TGTGCCAGCAGAGGGGGGGGATACCCTAACTATGGCTACACCTTC	CASRGGGYPNYGYTF
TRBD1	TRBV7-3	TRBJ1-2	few	TGTGCCAGCAGCTTATCTCGACAGGGACCCTATGGCTACACCTTC	CASSLSRQGPYGYTF
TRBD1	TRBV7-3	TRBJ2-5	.	TGTGCCAGCAGCTTAATTCCCGGACAGGGGAAAAGGGAGACCCAGTACTTC	CASSLIPGQGKRETQYF
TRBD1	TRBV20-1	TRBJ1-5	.	TGCAGTGCTATACATCCGGACAGGGGCCATCAGCCCCAGCATTTT	CSAIHPDRGHQPQHF
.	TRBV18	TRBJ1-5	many	TGTGCCAGCTCACCACAGGGTAGGGAAAGTCAGCCCCAGCATTTT	CASSPQGRESQPQHF
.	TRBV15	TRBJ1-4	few	TGTGCCACCAGCAGAGCCTCCGGGACATATGAAAAACTGTTTTTT	CATSRASGTYEKLFF
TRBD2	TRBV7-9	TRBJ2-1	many	TGTGCCAGCAGCTTAGTTCGACTAGCGGGACTCAATGAGCAGTTCTTC	CASSLVRLAGLNEQFF
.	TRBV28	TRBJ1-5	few	TGTGCCAGCAGTCCTCAATCTCCCCCGTGGAGCCATCAGCCCCAGCATTTT	CASSPQSPPWSHQPQHF
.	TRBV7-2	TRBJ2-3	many	TGTGCCAGCAGCTTGTCGACAGCCTCAGATACGCAGTATTTT	CASSLSTASDTQYF
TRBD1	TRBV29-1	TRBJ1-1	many	TGCAGCGTTGACCAAAGGACAGGCCACACTGAAGCTTTCTTT	CSVDQRTGHTEAFF
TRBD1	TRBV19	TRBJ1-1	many	TGTGCCAGTAGTCCGGGACAGATATCTACTGAAGCTTTCTTT	CASSPGQISTEAFF